The 17 T cell receptor beta chains below all came from one sample that was sequenced in a study of radiotherapy plus CTLA-4 blockade in lung cancer. TCRdb keeps only in-frame clones here, not all; method: immunoSEQ multiplex PCR. The sample lists tens of thousands of clones; about four fifths were seen once. The sequencing used peripheral blood, collected from a patient treated with radiotherapy plus ipilimumab. These receptors all come from a human donor with non-small cell lung cancer whose response to radiotherapy plus ipilimumab could not be evaluated.

V is TRBV6-1 and J is TRBJ2-5; no clear D. The germline gives CDR1 MNHNS, CDR2 SASEGT. The V end lost 6 bases, the J end lost 1 base, and 12 bases lay between the germline ends. The CDR3 extends over 14 amino acids. The DNA for the CDR3 is TGTGCCAGCAGAGCGTTTGCAGTCCAAGAGACCCAGTACTTC. Amino acid sequence: CASRAFAVQETQYF.

The chain uses TRBV5-1 and TRBJ2-3; 7 bases are a match to TRBD2. CDR3 length equals 17 residues. Per the germline V gene, CDR1 is SGHRS and CDR2 is YFSETQ. Germline trimming cut 0 bases from V and 1 base from J; bases unmatched to any gene: 8. For the CDR3, the DNA is TGCGCCAGCAGCTTGGCCTGGGCGGGAGATGGCACAGATACGCAGTATTTT. It yields the protein CASSLAWAGDGTDTQYF. The entire variable domain, with the rest obtained from reference TRBV5-1 and TRBJ2-3, is as follows: KAGVTQTPRYLIKTRGQQVTLSCSPISGHRSVSWYQQTPGQGLQFLFEYFSETQRNKGNFPGRFSGRQFSNSRSEMNVSTLELGDSALYLCASSLAWAGDGTDTQYFGPGTRLTVL.

This chain links TRBV6-4 with TRBJ2-1, with 8 bases lining up with TRBD1. Germline V CDR1 and CDR2: MRHNA, SNTAGT. Trimming at V came to 6 bases and at J to 7 bases, leaving 20 bases not matched to a gene. This CDR3 is built from 18 residues. DNA for the CDR3: TGTGCCAGCAGATTACCTGGACAGGGCCGGGAGAAAAGGAATGAGCAGTTCTTC. This translates into CASRLPGQGREKRNEQFF.

This clone has just a few counts. The gene calls are TRBV6-5 and TRBJ2-3, with 9 bases identical to TRBD2. Germline CDR1 reads MNHEY; CDR2 reads SVGAGI. The junction had 8 bases not matched to a gene; V was cut back by 10 bases and J by 3 bases. The CDR3 consists of 14 residues. The CDR3 sequence is CATQAGGPTDTQYF. The CDR3 DNA sequence: TGTGCCACCCAAGCGGGAGGCCCGACAGATACGCAGTATTTT.

This rearrangement joins TRBV2 to TRBJ2-7; D might be TRBD1 (6 bases). The germline V gene has CDR1 SNHLY and CDR2 FYNNEI. Trimming took 7 bases from V and 3 from J, leaving 16 bases between them. The CDR3 covers 14 residues. This CDR3 is CASTFSRGNYEQYF. The CDR3 nucleotides are TGTGCCAGCACCTTTTCCAGGGGCAACTACGAGCAGTACTTC. Together with reference TRBV2 and TRBJ2-7, the CDR3 gives the full variable domain: EPEVTQTPSHQVTQMGQEVILRCVPISNHLYFYWYRQILGQKVEFLVSFYNNEISEKSEIFDDQFSVERPDGSNFTLKIRSTKLEDSAMYFCASTFSRGNYEQYFGPGTRLTVT.

The chain links TRBV6-5 to TRBJ1-2; TRBD1 aligns across 7 bases. This CDR3 has 14 residues. Germline V lookup: CDR1 MNHEY, CDR2 SVGAGI. V trimming: 2 bases; J trimming: 6 bases; junction bases outside the gene matches: 6. In DNA, the CDR3 is TGTGCCAGCAGTTACACGGAGGGGGCCGATGGCTACACCTTC. It translates to CASSYTEGADGYTF.

This clone has a handful of counts. J is TRBJ1-2 and V is TRBV5-8; TRBD1 matches 7 bases. V trimming: 4 bases; J trimming: 4 bases; junction bases outside the gene matches: 1. This CDR3 contains 12 residues. CDR1 and CDR2 (germline): SGHTS, YDEGEE. CDR3 bases: TGTGCCAGCAGCAGGACAGGCTATGGCTACACCTTC. Residues: CASSRTGYGYTF.

V usage is TRBV7-3 and J usage is TRBJ2-5; 13 positions agree with TRBD2. Germline V CDR1 and CDR2: SGHTA, FQGTGA. The CDR3 runs to 16 residues. The J segment lost 3 bases and the V segment lost 0 bases, leaving 1 base of the junction unmatched. Here the CDR3 DNA reads TGTGCCAGCAGCTTAACCGGACTAGCGGGAGAAGAGACCCAGTACTTC. It is translated as CASSLTGLAGEETQYF.

This clone was recorded once. V usage is TRBV6-5 and J usage is TRBJ1-1; possible D gene TRBD1, 5 bases. Per germline, CDR1 MNHEY and CDR2 SVGAGI. The CDR3 loop spans 14 amino acids. Trimming removed 2 bases from V and 0 bases from J, with 7 bases in between. CDR3 nucleotides: TGTGCCAGCAGTTACGCGACAGTGAACACTGAAGCTTTCTTT. It yields the protein CASSYATVNTEAFF.

The chain joins TRBV30 to TRBJ2-7; perhaps TRBD2 as D (5 bases). Germline V gene data show CDR1 as GTSNPN and CDR2 as SVGIG (reference sequence). This CDR3 has 14 residues. The V and J ends lost 5 bases and 4 bases respectively, with 18 bases between them. The CDR3 sequence is CAWDLGVKNYEQYF. The CDR3 DNA follows: TGTGCCTGGGACCTCGGGGTGAAAAATTACGAGCAGTACTTC.

The V and J genes are TRBV5-5 and TRBJ1-2, with 7 positions matching TRBD1. The ends lost 4 bases at V and 1 base at J; junction bases unmatched: 4. The CDR3 runs to 14 residues. Per the germline V gene, CDR1 is SGHKS and CDR2 is YYEKEE (reference sequence). The CDR3 region has the DNA TGTGCCAGCAGCACGACAGGGAGTAACTATGGCTACACCTTC. Protein product: CASSTTGSNYGYTF.

The J gene is TRBJ1-2, the V gene TRBV27, with a weak D call TRBD1 (5 bases). Germline values: CDR1 MNHEY, CDR2 SMNVEV (reference sequence). The CDR3 is 15 residues long. Trimming removed 0 bases at V and 2 bases at J, with 10 bases between. The CDR3 protein is CASSLSLGGNYGYTF. The DNA of the CDR3 is TGTGCCAGCAGTTTATCTCTGGGGGGAAACTATGGCTACACCTTC.

This sequence joins TRBV7-2 and TRBJ2-1, with TRBD1 as a possible D gene (6 bases). The length of the CDR3 is 13 residues. Germline CDR1 reads SGHTA; CDR2 reads FQGNSA. V lost 5 bases, J lost 5 bases, and 10 bases lay in between. This chain's CDR3 is CASSLWTDNEQFF. CDR3 sequence (DNA): TGTGCCAGCAGCCTTTGGACAGACAATGAGCAGTTCTTC.

This clone was recorded only once. V gene TRBV28 combines with J gene TRBJ1-1, with D perhaps matching TRBD1 (5 bases). Germline V lookup: CDR1 MDHEN, CDR2 SYDVKM. The CDR3 spans 14 residues. V lost 6 bases, J lost 10 bases, and 21 bases lay in between. CDR3 coding DNA: TGTGCCAGCAGACCCTGGGGGGTGTTATTGTCAGCTTTCTTT. Residues: CASRPWGVLLSAFF.

The J gene is TRBJ1-5, the V gene TRBV2; unclear D gene. V lost 0 bases and J 3 bases, leaving 15 bases between the germline ends. The CDR3 length is 17 residues. CDR1 SNHLY and CDR2 FYNNEI come from the germline V gene. CDR3 sequence: CASSEAQGGQYNQPQHF. The CDR3 nucleotides read TGTGCCAGCAGTGAAGCGCAAGGCGGGCAGTACAATCAGCCCCAGCATTTT.

A single count supports this clone. This chain joins TRBV19 and TRBJ1-2; possible D gene TRBD1, 5 bases. V was clipped by 6 bases and J by 0 bases, with 11 bases between them. CDR3 size: 14 residues. Germline V lookup: CDR1 LNHDA, CDR2 SQIVND (reference sequence). In nucleotides, the CDR3 is TGTGCCAGTAGGATCCCACAGGCTAACTATGGCTACACCTTC. Translated: CASRIPQANYGYTF.

The chain carries TRBV30 and TRBJ1-5, with unresolved D. The CDR3 runs 14 residues. V dropped 3 bases and J dropped 5 bases, with 14 bases sitting between them. Germline CDR1 and CDR2: GTSNPN and SVGIG (reference sequence). In DNA, the CDR3 is TGTGCCTGGAGCGGAAGAGGGTCTTATCAGCCCCAGCATTTT. As protein: CAWSGRGSYQPQHF.